This T cell receptor (beta chain) appears in the sequencing data of a study of T cell clonotyping in hematopoietic cell transplantation. This CDR3 region has 15 residues. Germline V gene sequence: CDR1 SQVTM, CDR2 ANQGSEA. V lost 0 bases and J 6 bases, leaving 14 bases between the germline ends. The table came from immunoSEQ multiplex PCR; TCRdb's copy has only in-frame clones and leaves some out. This table holds some 16,000 clones, around 60% found once. In the case of this clone: Its antigen is currently unknown.

Study-wide results and limits: Few recipient clonotypes overlapped donors; over 95% were de novo at given depth. Without cell sorting, CD4 versus CD8 contributions remain unresolved. Broader posttransplant TCR repertoire diversity was predicted by graft donor and pretransplant recipient Inverse Simpson Index values.

Here the sequenced sample was PBMCs, taken 30 days after allogeneic stem cell transplant. The TCR sequence derives from a male patient aged 50 to 59 who had an allogeneic stem cell transplant from an unrelated donor, so T cells may come from the graft donor. Some clones in this sample may be carry-over from other donors' samples. The chain carries TRBV29-1 and TRBJ1-4; D call uncertain. Written as DNA, the CDR3 is TGCAGCGTTGAAGATCTAGGGTCGGCGGATGAAAAACTGTTTTTT. It specifies CSVEDLGSADEKLFF.